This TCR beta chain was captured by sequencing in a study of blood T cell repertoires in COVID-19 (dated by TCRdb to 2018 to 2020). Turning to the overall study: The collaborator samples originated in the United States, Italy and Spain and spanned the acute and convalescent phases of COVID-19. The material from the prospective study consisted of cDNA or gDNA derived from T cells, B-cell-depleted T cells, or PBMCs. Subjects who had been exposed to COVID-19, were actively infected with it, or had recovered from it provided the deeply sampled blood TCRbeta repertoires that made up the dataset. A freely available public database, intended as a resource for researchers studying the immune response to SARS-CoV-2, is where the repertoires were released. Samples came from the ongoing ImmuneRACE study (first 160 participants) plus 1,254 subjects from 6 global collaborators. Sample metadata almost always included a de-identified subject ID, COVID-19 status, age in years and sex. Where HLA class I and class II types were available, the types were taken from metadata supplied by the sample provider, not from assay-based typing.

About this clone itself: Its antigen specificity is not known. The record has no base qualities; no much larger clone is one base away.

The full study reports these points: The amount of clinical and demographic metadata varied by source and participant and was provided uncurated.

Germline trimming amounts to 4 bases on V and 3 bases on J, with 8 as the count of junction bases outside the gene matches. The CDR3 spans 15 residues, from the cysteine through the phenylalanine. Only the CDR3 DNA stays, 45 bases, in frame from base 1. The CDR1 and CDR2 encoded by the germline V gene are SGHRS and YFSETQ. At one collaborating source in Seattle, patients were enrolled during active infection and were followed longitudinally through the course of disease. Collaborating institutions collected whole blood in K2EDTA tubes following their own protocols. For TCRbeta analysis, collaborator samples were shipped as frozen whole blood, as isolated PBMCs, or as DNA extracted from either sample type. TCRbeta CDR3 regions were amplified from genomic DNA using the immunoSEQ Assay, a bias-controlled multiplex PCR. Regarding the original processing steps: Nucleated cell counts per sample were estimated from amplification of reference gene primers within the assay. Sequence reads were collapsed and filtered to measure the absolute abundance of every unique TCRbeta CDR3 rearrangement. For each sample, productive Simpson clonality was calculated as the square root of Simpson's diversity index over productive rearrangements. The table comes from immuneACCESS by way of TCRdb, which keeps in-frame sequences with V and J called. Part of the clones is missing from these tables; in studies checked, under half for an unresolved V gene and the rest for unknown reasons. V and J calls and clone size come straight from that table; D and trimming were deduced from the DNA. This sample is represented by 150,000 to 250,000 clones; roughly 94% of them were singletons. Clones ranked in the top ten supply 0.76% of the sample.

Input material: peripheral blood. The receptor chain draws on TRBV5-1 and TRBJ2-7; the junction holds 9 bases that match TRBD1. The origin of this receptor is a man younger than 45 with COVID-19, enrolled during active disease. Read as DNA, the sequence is TGCGCCAGCAGCACCGCCGGGACAGGGAGCTACGAGCAGTACTTC. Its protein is CASSTAGTGSYEQYF.